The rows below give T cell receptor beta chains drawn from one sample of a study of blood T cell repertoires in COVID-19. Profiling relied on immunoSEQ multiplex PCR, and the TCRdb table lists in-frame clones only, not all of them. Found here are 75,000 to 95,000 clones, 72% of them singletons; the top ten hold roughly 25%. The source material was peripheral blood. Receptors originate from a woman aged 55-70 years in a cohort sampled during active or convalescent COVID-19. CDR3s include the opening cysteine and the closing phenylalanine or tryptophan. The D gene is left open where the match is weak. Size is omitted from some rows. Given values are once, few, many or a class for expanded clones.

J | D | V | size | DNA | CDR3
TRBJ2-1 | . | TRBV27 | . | TGTGCCAGCAGTTCCCGAGCAGGTTACAATGAGCAGTTCTTC | CASSSRAGYNEQFF
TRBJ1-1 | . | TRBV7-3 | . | TGTGCCAGCAGCTTAGGGCAGCCGAACACTGAAGCTTTCTTT | CASSLGQPNTEAFF
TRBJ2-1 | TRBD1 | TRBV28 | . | TGTGCCAGCAGTGCACTATCCGGGACAGGGGGATCCTACAATGAGCAGTTCTTC | CASSALSGTGGSYNEQFF
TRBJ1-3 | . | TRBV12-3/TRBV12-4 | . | TGTGCCACTGGAGCCGGAAACACCATATATTTT | CATGAGNTIYF
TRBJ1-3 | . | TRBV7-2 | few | TGTGCCAGCAGCTTAAGCTGGAGCTCTGGAAACACCATATATTTT | CASSLSWSSGNTIYF
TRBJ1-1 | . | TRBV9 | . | TGTGCCAGCAGCGTAGATCGGGGTGAAGCTTTCTTT | CASSVDRGEAFF
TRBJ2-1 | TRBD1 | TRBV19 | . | TGTGCCAGTAAGGACAGGGGGTATACTGATGAGCAGTTCTTC | CASKDRGYTDEQFF
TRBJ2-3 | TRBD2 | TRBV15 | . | TGTGCCACCAGCAGAGATGGCGGGGGGGCGAGGGATACGCAGTATTTT | CATSRDGGGARDTQYF
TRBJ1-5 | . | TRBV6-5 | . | TGTGCCAGCAGTTACCGGGGGTACGGCAATCAGCCCCAGCATTTT | CASSYRGYGNQPQHF
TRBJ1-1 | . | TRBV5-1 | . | TGCGCCAGCAGCTTGGTACCAGGGGAAACTATGAACACTGAAGCTTTCTTT | CASSLVPGETMNTEAFF
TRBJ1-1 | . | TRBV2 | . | TGTGCCAGCAGTGCATGGCAGAACACTGAAGCTTTCTTT | CASSAWQNTEAFF
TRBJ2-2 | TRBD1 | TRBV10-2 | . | TGCGCCAGCAGAGGACAGGGGGCGAACACCGGGGAGCTGTTTTTT | CASRGQGANTGELFF
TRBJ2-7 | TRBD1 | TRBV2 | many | TGTGCCAGCAGTGTATTAGGGGGGACAGGGAAATACGAGCAGTACTTC | CASSVLGGTGKYEQYF
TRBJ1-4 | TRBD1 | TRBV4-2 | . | TGTGCCAGCACCGTGGGGACAGGGGGCTTTAATGAAAAACTGTTTTTT | CASTVGTGGFNEKLFF
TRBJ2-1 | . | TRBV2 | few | TGTGCCAGCAGCCGACTCAGACCTGCCAATGAGCAGTTCTTC | CASSRLRPANEQFF
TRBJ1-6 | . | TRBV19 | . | TGTGCCAGTAGACCCAGGGATGGTCGTAGTTCACCCCTCCACTTT | CASRPRDGRSSPLHF
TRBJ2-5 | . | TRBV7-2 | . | TGTGCCAGCAGCTTCCAGACTGTCGGTGCGGAGACCCAGTACTTC | CASSFQTVGAETQYF
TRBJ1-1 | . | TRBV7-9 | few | TGTGCCAGCAGCTTAGACAGGGTGACTGAAGCTTTCTTT | CASSLDRVTEAFF
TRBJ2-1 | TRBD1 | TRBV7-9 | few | TGTGCCAGCAGCTTTAAGGAGAGACAGGGGAACAATGAGCAGTTCTTC | CASSFKERQGNNEQFF
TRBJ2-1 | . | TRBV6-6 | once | TGTGCCAGCGGACTCACCCACAATGAGCAGTTCTTC | CASGLTHNEQFF
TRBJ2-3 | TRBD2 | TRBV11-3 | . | TGTGCCAGCAGCTTAGGAGCGGGGGGGTACACAGATACGCAGTATTTT | CASSLGAGGYTDTQYF
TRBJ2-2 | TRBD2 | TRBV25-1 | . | TGTGCCAGCCGTGACACCTTGGGGGGGGGACTGAACACCGGGGAGCTGTTTTTT | CASRDTLGGGLNTGELFF
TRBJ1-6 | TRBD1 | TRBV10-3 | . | TGTGCCATCAGACGTGGACAGGGTAATTCACCCCTCCACTTT | CAIRRGQGNSPLHF
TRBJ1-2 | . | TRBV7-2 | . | TGTGCCAGCAGCTTAGGCCCGACAGGTCCTAACTATGGCTACACCTTC | CASSLGPTGPNYGYTF
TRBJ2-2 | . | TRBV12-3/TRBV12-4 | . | TGTGCCAGCAGTTTATTCCAGGGGGAGCTGTTTTTT | CASSLFQGELFF
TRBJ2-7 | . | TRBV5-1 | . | TGCGCCAGCAGCCAGGACAGAACTTACGAGCAGTACTTC | CASSQDRTYEQYF
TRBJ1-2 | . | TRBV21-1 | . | TGTGCCAGCATCAAAACCCCACAGGGGGACTATGGCTACACCTTC | CASIKTPQGDYGYTF
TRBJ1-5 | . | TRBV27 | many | TGTGCCAGCAGTTTCGGTGGAACAGGGCCCTTCCATCAGCCCCAGCATTTT | CASSFGGTGPFHQPQHF
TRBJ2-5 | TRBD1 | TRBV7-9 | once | TGTGCCAGCAGCTTAAACAGGGGAACCCAGTACTTC | CASSLNRGTQYF
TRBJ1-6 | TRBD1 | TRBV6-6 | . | TGTGCCAGCAGTCTCCGGACAGGCGGGGGGTATAATTCACCCCTCCACTTT | CASSLRTGGGYNSPLHF
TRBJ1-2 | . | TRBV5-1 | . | TGCGCCAGCAGGTGGCAGGATAACTATGGCTACACCTTC | CASRWQDNYGYTF
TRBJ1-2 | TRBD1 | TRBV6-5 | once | TGTGCCAGCAGTTACCGAGGACAGGTGGGAGGCTACACCTTC | CASSYRGQVGGYTF
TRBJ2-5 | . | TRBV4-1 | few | TGCGCCAGCAGCCAAGTAGCGGAGGATGAGACCCAGTACTTC | CASSQVAEDETQYF
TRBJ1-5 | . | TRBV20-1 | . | TGCAGTGCTAGTGTCGGTCCCGATGGGCCCCAGCATTTT | CSASVGPDGPQHF
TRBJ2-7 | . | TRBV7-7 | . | TGTGCCAGCAGCTTACAGGGGGGCGAGCAGTACTTC | CASSLQGGEQYF
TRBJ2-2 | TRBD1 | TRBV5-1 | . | TGCGCCAGCAGCATCGGGACAGGGCCGACGCTCCGGGAGCTGTTTTTT | CASSIGTGPTLRELFF